The clone carrying this T cell receptor (beta chain) has more than one count but fewer than ten. Its specificity is not known. The data derive from a study of T-cell memory formation after mild COVID-19. Germline CDR1 reads SEHNR; CDR2 reads FQNEAQ (reference sequence). This CDR3 has 16 residues. Deletions cut 5 bases from V and 2 bases from J, with 17 bases between. Amplification by 5'RACE using constant-segment primers produced TCR alpha and TCR beta cDNA libraries that carried sample barcodes and UMIs. TCRdb analysed the 5' RACE reads with MiXCR anew, one entry per CDR3 protein. The sample shows 350,000 or so distinct CDR3 sequences, around a fifth of them seen only once. Study-wide findings and caveats: Day 15 to 85 contracting clones showed balanced CD4/CD8; later expanders leaned CD4+. Pre-infection memory carried some responding clones, suggesting that cross-reactive memory joined.

The receptor comes from a man between 18 and 35 years old who had mild COVID-19 (a few samples of this study predate the infection). Cell type and time point are not known. The sample comprised PBMCs or a T cell subset sorted from them (not recorded which). The chain uses TRBV7-9 and TRBJ2-3; possibly TRBD1 for D (6 bases). The CDR3 DNA reads TGTGCCAGCAGCCCCAGGGCCCGGACAGTCACAGATACGCAGTATTTT. It codes for CASSPRARTVTDTQYF.